Shown below are 3 T cell receptor beta chains from a single sample sequenced in a study of OX40 agonist ivuxolimab in advanced cancers. Sequencing used immunoSEQ multiplex PCR; TCRdb keeps in-frame clones, though not all of them. The sample includes 50,000 to 60,000 clones, about 89% of them seen just once. Sequences were derived from CD4+ or CD8+ T cells sorted from blood, sampled in a trial of the OX40 agonist ivuxolimab. The receptor source for this set is an adult with an advanced solid tumor such as melanoma, head and neck, liver or kidney cancer.

The chain uses TRBV5-1 and TRBJ1-2; weak D call: TRBD1 (6 bases). The germline V gene has CDR1 SGHRS and CDR2 YFSETQ. This CDR3 contains 15 residues. V lost 0 bases to trimming and J lost 4 bases, with 13 bases between them. CDR3: CASSLDGGAGYGYTF. The CDR3 DNA sequence: TGCGCCAGCAGCTTGGATGGGGGGGCAGGCTATGGCTACACCTTC.

This chain joins TRBV27 and TRBJ1-1; D uncertain. Trimming left V 2 bases short and J 1 base short, with 11 bases between. This CDR3 is built from 15 residues. Germline V gene lookup returns CDR1 MNHEY and CDR2 SMNVEV (reference sequence). CDR3 amino acids: CASSLGPVPNTEAFF. The DNA for the CDR3 is TGTGCCAGCAGTTTAGGACCGGTTCCGAACACTGAAGCTTTCTTT.

This clone appeared a few times. The J gene is TRBJ2-3, the V gene TRBV5-5, with 10 bases aligning to TRBD2. Germline values: CDR1 SGHKS, CDR2 YYEKEE (reference sequence). J was trimmed by 4 bases and V by 3 bases; bases with no gene match: 11. The CDR3 covers 17 residues. Here the CDR3 reads CASSSAPSGSISDTQYF. DNA of the CDR3: TGTGCCAGCAGCTCCGCCCCTAGCGGGAGTATCTCAGATACGCAGTATTTT. Drawing the rest from reference TRBV5-5 and TRBJ2-3, the complete variable domain is DAGVTQSPTHLIKTRGQQVTLRCSPISGHKSVSWYQQVLGQGPQFIFQYYEKEERGRGNFPDRFSARQFPNYSSELNVNALLLGDSALYLCASSSAPSGSISDTQYFGPGTRLTVL.